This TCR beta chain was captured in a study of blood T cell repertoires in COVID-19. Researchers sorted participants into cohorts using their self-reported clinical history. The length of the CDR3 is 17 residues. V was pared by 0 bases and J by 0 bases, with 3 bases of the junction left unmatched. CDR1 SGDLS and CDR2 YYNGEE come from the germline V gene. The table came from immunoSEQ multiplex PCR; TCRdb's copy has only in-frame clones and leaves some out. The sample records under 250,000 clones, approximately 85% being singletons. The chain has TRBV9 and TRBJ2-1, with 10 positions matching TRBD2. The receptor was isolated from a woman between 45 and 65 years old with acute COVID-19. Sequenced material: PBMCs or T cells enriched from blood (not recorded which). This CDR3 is CASSVAPSGSSYNEQFF. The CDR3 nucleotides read TGTGCCAGCAGCGTAGCCCCTAGCGGGAGCTCCTACAATGAGCAGTTCTTC.